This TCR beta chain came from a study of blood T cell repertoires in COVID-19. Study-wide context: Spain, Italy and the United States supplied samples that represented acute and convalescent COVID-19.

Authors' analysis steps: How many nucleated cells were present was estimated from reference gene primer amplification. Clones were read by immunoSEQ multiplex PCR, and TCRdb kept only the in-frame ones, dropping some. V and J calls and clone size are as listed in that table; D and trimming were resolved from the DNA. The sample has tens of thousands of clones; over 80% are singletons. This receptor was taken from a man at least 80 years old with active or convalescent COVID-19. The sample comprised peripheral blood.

The CDR3 is CASSFVGLASDEQFF. Written as DNA, the CDR3 is TGTGCCAGCAGTTTCGTCGGACTAGCTTCGGATGAGCAGTTCTTC. The chain combines TRBV6-2 or TRBV6-3 with TRBJ2-1; TRBD2 matches at 8 bases. The CDR3 has 15 amino acids. Germline V gene lookup returns CDR1 MNHEY and CDR2 SVGEGT. Losses at the gene ends were 4 bases for V and 8 bases for J; bases not matched to a gene: 10.